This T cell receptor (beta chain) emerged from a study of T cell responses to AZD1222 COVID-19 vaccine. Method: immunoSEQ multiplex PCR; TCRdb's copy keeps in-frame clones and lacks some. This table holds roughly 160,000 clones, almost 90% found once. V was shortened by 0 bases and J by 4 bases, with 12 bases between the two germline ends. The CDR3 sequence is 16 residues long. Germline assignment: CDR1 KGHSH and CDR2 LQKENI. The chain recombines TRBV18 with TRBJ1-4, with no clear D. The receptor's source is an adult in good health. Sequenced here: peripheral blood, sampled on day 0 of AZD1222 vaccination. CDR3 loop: CASSPPTQGGNEKLFF. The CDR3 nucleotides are TGTGCCAGCTCACCACCGACTCAAGGCGGTAATGAAAAACTGTTTTTT.